Presented here are 8 T cell receptor beta chains from one specimen sequenced in a study of cytomegalovirus exposure and HLA in healthy donors. Researchers ran the PCR with 60 Vbeta and 13 Jbeta primers. Here immunoSEQ multiplex PCR was the method, and the copy in TCRdb shows in-frame clones only, minus some. The profile shows 250,000 to 350,000 clones, roughly 89% of them singletons. The sample consisted of PBMCs. Receptor source: a woman aged 18-29 years in good health and CMV-seronegative.

A remark on this clone: At one end the junction does not follow the germline gene, possibly because of a read error. The chain joins TRBV7-9 to TRBJ1-6, with TRBD1 matching over 7 bases. This CDR3 comprises 19 residues. Germline CDR1 SEHNR, CDR2 FQNEAQ (reference sequence). The CDR3 DNA reads TGTTCCAGCAGCTTAAGTTACGGACAGGCGAGCTCCTATAATTCACCCCTCCACTTT. Protein: CSSSLSYGQASSYNSPLHF.

The J gene is TRBJ2-7, the V gene TRBV19; D perhaps matches TRBD1 (6 bases). Germline CDR1 reads LNHDA; CDR2 reads SQIVND (reference sequence). Trimming left V 2 bases short and J 5 bases short, with 16 bases between. The CDR3 extends over 15 amino acids. The CDR3 protein is CASSIRRGPHDEQYF. In nucleotides, the CDR3 is TGTGCCAGTAGTATACGCAGGGGTCCCCACGACGAGCAGTACTTC. Variable domain in full (rest from reference TRBV19 and TRBJ2-7): DGGITQSPKYLFRKEGQNVTLSCEQNLNHDAMYWYRQDPGQGLRLIYYSQIVNDFQKGDIAEGYSVSREKKESFPLTVTSAQKNPTAFYLCASSIRRGPHDEQYFGPGTRLTVT.

V is TRBV13 and J is TRBJ2-7; 9 bases agree with TRBD1. The CDR3 runs 14 residues. The germline gives CDR1 PRHDT, CDR2 FYEKMQ (reference sequence). Germline trimming cut 3 bases from V and 7 bases from J; bases unmatched to any gene: 7. CDR3 nucleotides: TGTGCCAGCAGCTTCGGGACAGGGCCTCTGGAGCAGTACTTC. Protein: CASSFGTGPLEQYF.

The rearrangement links TRBV4-2 to TRBJ2-3; D gene unclear. Germline V CDR1 and CDR2: LGHNA, YNFKEQ. The CDR3 runs to 14 residues. V lost 0 bases, J lost 1 base, and 5 bases lay in between. The CDR3 loop reads CASSQDPGTDTQYF. CDR3 sequence (DNA): TGTGCCAGCAGCCAAGATCCTGGCACAGATACGCAGTATTTT.

The V gene is TRBV6-1, the J gene TRBJ2-7; D may be TRBD2 (5 bases). This CDR3 is built from 14 residues. CDR1 and CDR2 from the germline V gene are MNHNS and SASEGT. Trimming removed 6 bases at V and 0 bases at J, with 12 bases between. DNA of the CDR3: TGTGCCAGCAGCCGATTGGGGAGCTCCTACGAGCAGTACTTC. It yields the protein CASSRLGSSYEQYF.

This chain joins TRBV6-5 and TRBJ1-1; no clear D gene. Germline CDR1 is MNHEY and CDR2 is SVGAGI. This CDR3 is built from 14 residues. The V and J ends lost 8 bases and 6 bases respectively, with 19 bases between them. The CDR3 nucleotides are TGTGCCAGCGTGAGGGCGGACGGATATGCTGAAGCTTTCTTT. It encodes CASVRADGYAEAFF.

This clone showed up just once. This CDR3 is CASSTGQGLVETEAFF. In nucleotides, the CDR3 is TGTGCCAGTAGTACGGGACAGGGTTTAGTGGAGACTGAAGCTTTCTTT. V usage is TRBV19 and J usage is TRBJ1-1; TRBD1 aligns across 9 bases. This CDR3 spans 16 amino acids. V shed 4 bases and J 5 bases; nucleotides not matched to a gene: 11. Germline loops: CDR1 LNHDA, CDR2 SQIVND (reference sequence).

CDR3 sequence reads: CASSDTQGAENTIYF. The CDR3 coding sequence is TGTGCCAGCAGTGATACCCAGGGGGCAGAAAACACCATATATTTT. The J gene is TRBJ1-3, the V gene TRBV2; TRBD1 matches at 8 bases. The CDR3 covers 15 residues. The V segment lost 3 bases and the J segment 6 bases; nucleotides outside the gene matches: 7. CDR1 is SNHLY and CDR2 is FYNNEI in the germline V gene.